A selection of T cell receptor beta chains follows, all from one sample in a study of graft-versus-host responses after intestinal transplantation. Measured with immunoSEQ multiplex PCR; TCRdb has only the in-frame clones, and not every one. The repertoire includes about 60,000 clones, around nine tenths of them detected once, and around 1.7% sits in the top ten. Source: ileum tissue, taken 357 days after transplant. The receptor source for this set is a human patient who received an intestinal transplant, so some T cells may come from the graft donor. Each CDR3 is given with its conserved first and last residue. The D gene is left open where the match is weak. Clone size is given for some rows only: seen once, a few or many times, or a class if the clone is expanded.

V	D	size	J	CDR3	DNA
TRBV6-1	NA	NA	TRBJ1-1	CASRVQVNTEAFF	TGTGCCAGCAGGGTACAGGTGAACACTGAAGCTTTCTTT
TRBV5-1	TRBD1	once	TRBJ1-2	CASSMGQGYGYTF	TGCGCCAGCAGCATGGGACAGGGATATGGCTACACCTTC
TRBV6-4	TRBD2	NA	TRBJ2-3	CASSASSGGADTQYF	TGTGCCAGCAGTGCGAGTAGCGGGGGGGCAGATACGCAGTATTTT
TRBV19	NA	NA	TRBJ1-2	CASSTVVRYGYTF	TGTGCCAGTAGTACCGTTGTAAGGTATGGCTACACCTTC
TRBV6-5	NA	once	TRBJ2-7	CASSNENSDYEQYF	TGTGCCAGCAGTAACGAGAACAGCGACTACGAGCAGTACTTC
TRBV5-1	TRBD1	once	TRBJ1-1	CASSLWDRGGDTEAFF	TGCGCCAGCAGCTTGTGGGACAGGGGAGGCGACACTGAAGCTTTCTTT
TRBV4-1	NA	NA	TRBJ1-2	CASSQDAGAYGYTF	TGCGCCAGCAGCCAAGATGCAGGCGCATATGGCTACACCTTC
TRBV4-1	TRBD1	NA	TRBJ1-5	CASSTQGAVGNQPQHF	TGCGCCAGCAGCACCCAGGGGGCAGTCGGCAATCAGCCCCAGCATTTT
TRBV2	NA	NA	TRBJ1-2	CARSEGGSYYGYTF	TGTGCCCGCAGTGAGGGGGGGTCTTACTATGGCTACACCTTC
TRBV7-9	NA	NA	TRBJ2-7	CASSLVGTAVEQYF	TGTGCCAGCAGCTTAGTGGGGACGGCGGTCGAGCAGTACTTC
TRBV5-1	TRBD2	NA	TRBJ2-3	CASSPGTSGATDTQYF	TGCGCCAGCAGCCCGGGGACTAGCGGAGCCACAGATACGCAGTATTTT
TRBV12-2	NA	NA	TRBJ2-7	CAIGGGRPNYEQYF	TGTGCAATAGGCGGGGGTAGGCCCAACTACGAGCAGTACTTC
TRBV28	NA	NA	TRBJ1-2	CASLFNYGYTF	TGTGCCAGCCTCTTCAACTATGGCTACACCTTC
TRBV9	NA	once	TRBJ1-2	CASSATPAGYLYGYTF	TGTGCCAGCAGCGCTACCCCCGCGGGATACCTCTATGGCTACACCTTC
TRBV7-2	NA	NA	TRBJ2-7	CASSLSGAYEQYF	TGTGCCAGCAGCTTATCCGGGGCCTACGAGCAGTACTTC
TRBV10-1	TRBD1	NA	TRBJ2-7	CASSRDRAVHEQYF	TGCGCCAGCAGCAGGGACAGGGCCGTCCACGAGCAGTACTTC
TRBV28	TRBD1	few	TRBJ1-5	CASRRTGQLNQPQHF	TGTGCCAGCAGGAGAACGGGACAGCTCAATCAGCCCCAGCATTTT
TRBV4-1	NA	NA	TRBJ2-7	CASSYRGGYEQYF	TGCGCCAGCAGCTACAGGGGAGGCTACGAGCAGTACTTC
TRBV18	NA	NA	TRBJ2-5	CASSHQETQYF	TGTGCCAGCTCACACCAAGAGACCCAGTACTTC
TRBV6-1	NA	NA	TRBJ2-7	CASSLDLGTYEQYF	TGTGCCAGCAGCCTAGACCTGGGAACCTACGAGCAGTACTTC
TRBV27	NA	few	TRBJ1-5	CASSPFLEQPQHF	TGTGCCAGCAGTCCGTTCTTAGAGCAGCCCCAGCATTTT
TRBV5-6	NA	NA	TRBJ1-2	CASSLYRLFYGYTF	TGTGCCAGCAGCCTTTACCGGCTTTTCTATGGCTACACCTTC
TRBV21-1	NA	few	TRBJ2-3	CALGDTQYF	TGTGCCCTCGGAGATACGCAGTATTTT
TRBV28	TRBD2	once	TRBJ2-7	CASSLTGTSFHEQYF	TGTGCCAGCAGCCTAACCGGGACTAGCTTCCACGAGCAGTACTTC
TRBV6-5	NA	NA	TRBJ2-7	CASSFPLEACEQYF	TGTGCCAGCAGCTTTCCCCTCGAAGCATGCGAGCAGTACTTC
TRBV7-3	TRBD2	NA	TRBJ2-1	CASSLLAGATGNEQFF	TGTGCCAGCAGCTTACTAGCGGGTGCCACGGGGAATGAGCAGTTCTTC
TRBV12-5	NA	NA	TRBJ2-1	CASGVRDGLFF	TGTGCTAGTGGTGTCCGGGACGGTTTGTTCTTC
TRBV6-5	NA	NA	TRBJ1-1	CATKVTTGTNTEAFF	TGTGCCACCAAAGTTACTACGGGGACGAACACTGAAGCTTTCTTT
TRBV5-1	NA	NA	TRBJ2-1	CASSPDRIEQFF	TGCGCCAGCAGCCCTGACCGAATCGAGCAGTTCTTC
TRBV4-1	NA	NA	TRBJ2-1	CASSTYGDNEQFF	TGCGCCAGCAGCACGTACGGTGACAATGAGCAGTTCTTC
TRBV5-6	NA	NA	TRBJ2-3	CASSQELDTQYF	TGTGCCAGCAGCCAGGAATTGGATACGCAGTATTTT
TRBV5-5	NA	NA	TRBJ2-5	CASSLGQETQYF	TGTGCCAGCAGCTTGGGTCAAGAGACCCAGTACTTC
TRBV6-5	TRBD1	few	TRBJ2-7	CASSQGAYEQYF	TGTGCCAGCAGTCAGGGGGCCTACGAGCAGTACTTC
TRBV5-4	NA	NA	TRBJ1-6	CASSLGRPWDSPLHF	TGTGCCAGCAGCTTGGGCAGGCCGTGGGATTCACCCCTCCACTTT
TRBV6-6	TRBD1	few	TRBJ2-1	CASSPQGDREQFF	TGTGCCAGCAGTCCCCAAGGGGACAGGGAGCAGTTCTTC
TRBV2	NA	NA	TRBJ2-7	CASSEAAVGLPSYEQYF	TGTGCCAGCAGTGAAGCGGCGGTCGGACTCCCCTCCTACGAGCAGTACTTC
TRBV15	NA	NA	TRBJ1-1	CATNDVLDTEAFF	TGTGCCACCAACGACGTACTGGACACTGAAGCTTTCTTT
TRBV4-1	NA	NA	TRBJ2-1	CASSQDLRAGNNEQFF	TGCGCCAGCAGCCAAGATCTCCGGGCTGGGAACAATGAGCAGTTCTTC
TRBV18	NA	NA	TRBJ2-7	CASSPPTTGSYEQYF	TGTGCCAGCTCACCACCGACGACAGGCTCCTACGAGCAGTACTTC
TRBV6-5	TRBD2	once	TRBJ2-5	CASSSVAGSYQETQYF	TGTGCCAGCAGTTCAGTAGCGGGGTCGTACCAAGAGACCCAGTACTTC
TRBV11-2	NA	NA	TRBJ2-3	CASSLNPADTQYF	TGTGCCAGCAGCTTAAATCCGGCCGATACGCAGTATTTT
TRBV29-1	NA	once	TRBJ2-3	CSVEELGEGTDTQYF	TGCAGCGTTGAAGAATTAGGGGAGGGCACAGATACGCAGTATTTT
TRBV11-2	NA	NA	TRBJ2-4	CASSLARSEFPKNIQYF	TGTGCCAGCAGCTTAGCTAGGTCGGAGTTCCCCAAAAACATTCAGTACTTC
TRBV15	NA	NA	TRBJ2-3	CATRESREATDTQYF	TGTGCCACCAGAGAATCCAGGGAGGCCACAGATACGCAGTATTTT
TRBV9	TRBD1	NA	TRBJ2-7	CASSVMGQGAYEQYF	TGTGCCAGCAGCGTAATGGGACAGGGGGCCTACGAGCAGTACTTC
TRBV28	NA	NA	TRBJ2-7	CASSLQQVPTYEQYF	TGTGCCAGCAGTCTACAACAGGTTCCCACCTACGAGCAGTACTTC
TRBV4-2	NA	NA	TRBJ2-1	CASSQVPEPYNEQFF	TGTGCCAGCAGCCAAGTACCTGAACCCTACAATGAGCAGTTCTTC